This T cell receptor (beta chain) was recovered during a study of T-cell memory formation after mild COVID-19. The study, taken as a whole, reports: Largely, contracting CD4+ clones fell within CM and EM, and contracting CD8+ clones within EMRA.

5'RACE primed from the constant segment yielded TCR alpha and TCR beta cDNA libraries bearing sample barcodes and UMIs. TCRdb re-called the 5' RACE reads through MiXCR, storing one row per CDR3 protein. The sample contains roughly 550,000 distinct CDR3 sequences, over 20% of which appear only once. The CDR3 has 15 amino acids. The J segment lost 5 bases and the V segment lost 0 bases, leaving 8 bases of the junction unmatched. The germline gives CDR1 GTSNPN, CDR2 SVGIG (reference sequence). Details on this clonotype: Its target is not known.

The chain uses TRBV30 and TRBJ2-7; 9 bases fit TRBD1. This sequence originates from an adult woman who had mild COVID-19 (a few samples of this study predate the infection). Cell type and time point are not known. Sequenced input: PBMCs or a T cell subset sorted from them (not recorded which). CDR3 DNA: TGTGCCTGGAGTGTAAGGGGACAGGGAGGCCACGAGCAGTACTTC. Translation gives CAWSVRGQGGHEQYF.